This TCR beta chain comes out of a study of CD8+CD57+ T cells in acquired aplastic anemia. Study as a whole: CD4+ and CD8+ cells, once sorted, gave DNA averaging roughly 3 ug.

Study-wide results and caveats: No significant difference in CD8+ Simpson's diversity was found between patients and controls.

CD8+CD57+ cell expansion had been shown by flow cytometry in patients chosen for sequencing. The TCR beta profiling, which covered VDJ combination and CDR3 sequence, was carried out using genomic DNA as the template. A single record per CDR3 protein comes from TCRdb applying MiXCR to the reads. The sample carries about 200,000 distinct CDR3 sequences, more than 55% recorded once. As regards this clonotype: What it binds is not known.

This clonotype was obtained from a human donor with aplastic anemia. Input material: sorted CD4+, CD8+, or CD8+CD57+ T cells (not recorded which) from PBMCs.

The CDR3 loop is CASSQEALAVVGYEQYF. The CDR3 DNA sequence: TGTGCCAGCAGCCAAGAGGCCCTAGCGGTAGTCGGCTACGAGCAGTACTTC. The chain employs TRBV5-6 and TRBJ2-7; 7 bases map to TRBD2. V was clipped by 4 bases and J by 3 bases; unmatched bases: 16. This CDR3 comprises 17 residues. Germline assignment: CDR1 SGHDT and CDR2 YYEEEE.